The present entry profiles one TCR beta chain with its context. V was pared by 5 bases and J by 6 bases, with 23 bases between. The CDR3 is made up of 16 amino acids. CDR1 and CDR2 from the germline V gene are LNHDA and SQIVND (reference sequence). This sample is part of a study of OX40 agonist ivuxolimab in advanced cancers. Using immunoSEQ multiplex PCR, the repertoire was profiled, and TCRdb retains in-frame clones only, with some absent. Of around 77,000 clones listed, roughly 91% are singletons. The sequence was obtained from an adult with an advanced solid tumor such as melanoma, head and neck, liver or kidney cancer. This chain uses TRBV19 with TRBJ2-7; a weak D match, TRBD2 (6 bases). The sample consisted of CD4+ or CD8+ T cells sorted from blood, taken in a trial of the OX40 agonist ivuxolimab. The CDR3 coding sequence is TGTGCCAGTAGTCCCACTGGACGTCGGAGGGCCTCCGAGCAGTACTTC. This encodes CASSPTGRRRASEQYF.